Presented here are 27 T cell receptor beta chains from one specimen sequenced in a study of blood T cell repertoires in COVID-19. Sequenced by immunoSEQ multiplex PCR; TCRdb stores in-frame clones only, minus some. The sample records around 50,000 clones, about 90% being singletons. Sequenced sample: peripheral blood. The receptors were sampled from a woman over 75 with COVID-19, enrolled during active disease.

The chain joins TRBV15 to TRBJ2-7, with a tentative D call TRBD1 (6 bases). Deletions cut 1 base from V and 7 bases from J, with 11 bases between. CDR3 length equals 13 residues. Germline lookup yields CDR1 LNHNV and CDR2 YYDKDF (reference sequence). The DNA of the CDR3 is TGTGCCACCAGCAGAGGCCCAGGGGTTGAGCAGTACTTC. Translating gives CATSRGPGVEQYF.

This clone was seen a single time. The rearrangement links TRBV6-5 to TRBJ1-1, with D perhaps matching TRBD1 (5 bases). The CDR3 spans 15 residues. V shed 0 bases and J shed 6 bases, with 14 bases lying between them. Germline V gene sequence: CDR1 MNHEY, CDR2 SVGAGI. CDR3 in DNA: TGTGCCAGCAGTTACTCGACTGTCCAGGGCGCTGAAGCTTTCTTT. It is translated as CASSYSTVQGAEAFF.

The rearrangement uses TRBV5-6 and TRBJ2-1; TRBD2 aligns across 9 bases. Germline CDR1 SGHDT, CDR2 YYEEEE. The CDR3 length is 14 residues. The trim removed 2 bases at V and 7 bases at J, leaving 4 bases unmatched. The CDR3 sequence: CASSLAGGGNEQFF. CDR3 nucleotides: TGTGCCAGCAGCTTAGCGGGGGGCGGAAATGAGCAGTTCTTC. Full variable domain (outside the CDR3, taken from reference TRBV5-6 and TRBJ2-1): DAGVTQSPTHLIKTRGQQVTLRCSPKSGHDTVSWYQQALGQGPQFIFQYYEEEERQRGNFPDRFSGHQFPNYSSELNVNALLLGDSALYLCASSLAGGGNEQFFGPGTRLTVL.

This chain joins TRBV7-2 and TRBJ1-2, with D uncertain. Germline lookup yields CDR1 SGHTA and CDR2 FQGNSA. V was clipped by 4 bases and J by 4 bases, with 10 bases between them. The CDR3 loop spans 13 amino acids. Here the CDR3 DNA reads TGTGCCAGCAGCTCTGACGCAGGCTATGGCTACACCTTC. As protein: CASSSDAGYGYTF.

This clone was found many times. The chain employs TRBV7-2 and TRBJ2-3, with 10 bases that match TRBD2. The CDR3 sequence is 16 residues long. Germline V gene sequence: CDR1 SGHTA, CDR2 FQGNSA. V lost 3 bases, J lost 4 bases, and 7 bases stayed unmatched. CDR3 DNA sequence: TGTGCCAGCAGCTTCAGAGCGGGGGGGCCGTCAGATACGCAGTATTTT. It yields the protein CASSFRAGGPSDTQYF. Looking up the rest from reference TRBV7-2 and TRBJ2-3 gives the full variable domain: GAGVSQSPSNKVTEKGKDVELRCDPISGHTALYWYRQSLGQGLEFLIYFQGNSAPDKSGLPSDRFSAERTGGSVSTLTIQRTQQEDSAVYLCASSFRAGGPSDTQYFGPGTRLTVL.

The CDR3: CATKAAPSDTQYF. In nucleotides, the CDR3 is TGTGCCACAAAGGCAGCGCCGTCCGATACGCAGTATTTT. The chain uses TRBV2 and TRBJ2-3; no definite D call. With 10 bases removed from V and 6 bases from J, the gap between germline ends came to 17 bases. Germline-derived CDR1 and CDR2 are SNHLY and FYNNEI. There are 13 residues in the CDR3.

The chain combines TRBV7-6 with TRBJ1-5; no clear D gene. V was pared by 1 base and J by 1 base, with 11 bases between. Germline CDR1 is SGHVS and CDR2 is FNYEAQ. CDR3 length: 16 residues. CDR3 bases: TGTGCCAGCAGCTTAGGAACACCCACGAGCAATCAGCCCCAGCATTTT. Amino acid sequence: CASSLGTPTSNQPQHF. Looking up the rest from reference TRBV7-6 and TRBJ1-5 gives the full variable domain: GAGVSQSPRYKVTKRGQDVALRCDPISGHVSLYWYRQALGQGPEFLTYFNYEAQQDKSGLPNDRFSAERPEGSISTLTIQRTEQRDSAMYRCASSLGTPTSNQPQHFGDGTRLSIL.

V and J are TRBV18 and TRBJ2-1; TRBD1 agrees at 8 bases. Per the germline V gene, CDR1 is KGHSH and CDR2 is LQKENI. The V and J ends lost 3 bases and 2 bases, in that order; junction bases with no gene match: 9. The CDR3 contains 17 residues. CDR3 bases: TGTGCCAGCTCACCCCTGGGACAGGCAATGACCTACAATGAGCAGTTCTTC. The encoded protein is CASSPLGQAMTYNEQFF.

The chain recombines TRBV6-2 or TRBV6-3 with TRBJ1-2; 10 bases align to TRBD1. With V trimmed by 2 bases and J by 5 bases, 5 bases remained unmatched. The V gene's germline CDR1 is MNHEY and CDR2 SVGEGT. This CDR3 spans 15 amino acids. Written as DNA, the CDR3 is TGTGCCAGCAGTTACCCGGGACAGGGGCTGTATGGCTACACCTTC. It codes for CASSYPGQGLYGYTF.

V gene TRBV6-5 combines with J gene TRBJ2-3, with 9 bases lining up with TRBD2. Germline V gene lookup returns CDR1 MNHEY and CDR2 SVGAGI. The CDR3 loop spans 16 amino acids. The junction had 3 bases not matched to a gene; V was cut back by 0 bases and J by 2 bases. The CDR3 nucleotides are TGTGCCAGCAGTTACTCGGCGGGGGGGACCACAGATACGCAGTATTTT. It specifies CASSYSAGGTTDTQYF.

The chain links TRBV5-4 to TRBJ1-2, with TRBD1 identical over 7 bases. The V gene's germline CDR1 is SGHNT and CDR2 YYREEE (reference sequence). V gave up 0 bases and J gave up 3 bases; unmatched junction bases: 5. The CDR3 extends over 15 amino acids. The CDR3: CASSLEGRGDYGYTF. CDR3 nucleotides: TGTGCCAGCAGCTTGGAGGGCAGGGGGGACTATGGCTACACCTTC.

The CDR3 loop is CASSLQGFQPQHF. The CDR3 nucleotides are TGTGCCAGCTCACTCCAGGGGTTTCAGCCCCAGCATTTT. This chain links TRBV18 with TRBJ1-5; the D gene is possibly TRBD1 (6 bases). The germline V and J ends were trimmed by 4 bases and 6 bases, with 10 bases remaining between them. This CDR3 spans 13 amino acids. Per germline, CDR1 KGHSH and CDR2 LQKENI.

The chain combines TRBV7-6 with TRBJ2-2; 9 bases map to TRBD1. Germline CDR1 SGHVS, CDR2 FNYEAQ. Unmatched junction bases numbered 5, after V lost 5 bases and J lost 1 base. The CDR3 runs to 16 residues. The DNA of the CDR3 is TGTGCCAGCAGCCCACGGACAGGGGAGAACACCGGGGAGCTGTTTTTT. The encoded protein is CASSPRTGENTGELFF. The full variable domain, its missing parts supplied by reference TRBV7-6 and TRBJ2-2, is GAGVSQSPRYKVTKRGQDVALRCDPISGHVSLYWYRQALGQGPEFLTYFNYEAQQDKSGLPNDRFSAERPEGSISTLTIQRTEQRDSAMYRCASSPRTGENTGELFFGEGSRLTVL.

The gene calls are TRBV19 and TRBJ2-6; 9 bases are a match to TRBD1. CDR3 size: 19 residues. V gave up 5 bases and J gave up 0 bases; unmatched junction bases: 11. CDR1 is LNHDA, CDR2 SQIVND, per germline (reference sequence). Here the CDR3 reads CASSVRTGQGRSGANVLTF. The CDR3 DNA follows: TGTGCCAGTAGTGTTAGGACTGGACAGGGGCGCTCTGGGGCCAACGTCCTGACTTTC.

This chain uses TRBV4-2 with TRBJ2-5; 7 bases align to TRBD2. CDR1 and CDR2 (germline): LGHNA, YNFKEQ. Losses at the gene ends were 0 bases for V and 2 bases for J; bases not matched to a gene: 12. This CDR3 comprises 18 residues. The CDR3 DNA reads TGTGCCAGCAGCCAAGATGGTTCCCTCTCTAGCGGACAAGAGACCCAGTACTTC. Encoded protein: CASSQDGSLSSGQETQYF.

CDR3 in DNA: TGTGCCAGTAACGGGGGGGCCGGGGGAGGTGACAATGAGCAGTTCTTC. Its protein is CASNGGAGGGDNEQFF. V is TRBV19 and J is TRBJ2-1; 8 bases are a match to TRBD2. CDR1 and CDR2 (germline): LNHDA, SQIVND (reference sequence). The junction had 13 bases not matched to a gene; V was cut back by 7 bases and J by 5 bases. The CDR3 runs 16 residues.

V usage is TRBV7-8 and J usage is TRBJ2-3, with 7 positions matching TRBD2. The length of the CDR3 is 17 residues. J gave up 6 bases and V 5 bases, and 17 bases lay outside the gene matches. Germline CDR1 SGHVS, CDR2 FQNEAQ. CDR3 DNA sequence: TGTGCCAGCAGCCGGGTTATTGCTAGCGGTGCTGGGGATACGCAGTATTTT. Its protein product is CASSRVIASGAGDTQYF.

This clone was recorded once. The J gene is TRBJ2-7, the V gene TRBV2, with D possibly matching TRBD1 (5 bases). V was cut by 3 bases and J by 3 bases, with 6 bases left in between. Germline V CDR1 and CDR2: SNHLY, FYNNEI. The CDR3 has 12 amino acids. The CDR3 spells CASSDDSYEQYF. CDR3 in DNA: TGTGCCAGCAGTGATGACAGCTACGAGCAGTACTTC.

The CDR3 region is CASRLTPTGNYGYTF. CDR3 nucleotide sequence: TGTGCAAGTCGCTTAACCCCCACAGGGAACTATGGCTACACCTTC. The chain uses TRBV12-2 and TRBJ1-2; whether TRBD1, the table's D call, matches the DNA was not checked. TRBV12-2 is tagged as a pseudogene. The CDR3 covers 15 residues.

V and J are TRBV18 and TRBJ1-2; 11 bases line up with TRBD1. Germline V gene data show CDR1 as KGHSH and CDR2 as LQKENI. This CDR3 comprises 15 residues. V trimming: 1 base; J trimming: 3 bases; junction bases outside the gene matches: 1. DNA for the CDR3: TGTGCCAGCTCACCACGGACAGGGGGCGACTATGGCTACACCTTC. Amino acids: CASSPRTGGDYGYTF.

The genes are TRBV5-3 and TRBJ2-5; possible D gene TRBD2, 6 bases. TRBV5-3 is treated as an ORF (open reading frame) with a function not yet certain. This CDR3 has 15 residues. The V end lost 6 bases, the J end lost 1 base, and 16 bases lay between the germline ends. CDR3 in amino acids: CARIWYRGFQETQYF. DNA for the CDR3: TGTGCCAGAATCTGGTACCGGGGGTTCCAAGAGACCCAGTACTTC.

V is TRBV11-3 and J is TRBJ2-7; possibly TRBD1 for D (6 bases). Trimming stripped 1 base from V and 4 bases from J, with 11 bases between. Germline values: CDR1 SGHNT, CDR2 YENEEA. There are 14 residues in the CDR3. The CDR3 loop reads CASSLGPGDYEQYF. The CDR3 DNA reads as TGTGCCAGCAGCTTAGGGCCAGGGGATTACGAGCAGTACTTC.

CDR3 coding DNA: TGTGCCAGTAGTATCATGGGGAGAAGAACAACTAATGAAAAACTGTTTTTT. Protein: CASSIMGRRTTNEKLFF. The V call is TRBV19, the J call TRBJ1-4; D is unclear. Trimming left V 3 bases short and J 0 bases short, with 14 bases between. Per the germline V gene, CDR1 is LNHDA and CDR2 is SQIVND (reference sequence). The CDR3 runs 17 residues.

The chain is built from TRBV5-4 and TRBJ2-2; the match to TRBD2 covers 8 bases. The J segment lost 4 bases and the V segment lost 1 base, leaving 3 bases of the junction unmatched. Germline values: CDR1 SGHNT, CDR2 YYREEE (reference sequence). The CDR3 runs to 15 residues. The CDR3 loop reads CASSLRGGGTGELFF. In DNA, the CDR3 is TGTGCCAGCAGCTTGCGGGGGGGAGGCACCGGGGAGCTGTTTTTT.

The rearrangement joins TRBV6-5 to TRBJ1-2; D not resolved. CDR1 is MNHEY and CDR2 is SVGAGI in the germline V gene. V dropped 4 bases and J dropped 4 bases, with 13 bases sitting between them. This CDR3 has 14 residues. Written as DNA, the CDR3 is TGTGCCAGCAGTTTTACCGGGAAGTTCTATGGCTACACCTTC. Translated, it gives CASSFTGKFYGYTF.

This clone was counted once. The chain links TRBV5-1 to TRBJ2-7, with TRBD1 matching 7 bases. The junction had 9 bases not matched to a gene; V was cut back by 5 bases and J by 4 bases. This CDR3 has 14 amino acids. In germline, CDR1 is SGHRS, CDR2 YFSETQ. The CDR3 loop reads CASREPGQQYEQYF. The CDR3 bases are TGCGCCAGCAGAGAACCGGGACAGCAATACGAGCAGTACTTC.

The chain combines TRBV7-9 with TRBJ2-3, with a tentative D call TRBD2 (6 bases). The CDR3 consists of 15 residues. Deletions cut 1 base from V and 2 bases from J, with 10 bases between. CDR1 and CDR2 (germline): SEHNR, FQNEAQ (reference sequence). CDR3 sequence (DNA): TGTGCCAGCAGCTTAGGAGGCGGGATCACAGATACGCAGTATTTT. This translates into CASSLGGGITDTQYF.